This is a list of T cell receptor beta chains from one sample in a study of shared clonotypes between healthy human individuals. Here immunoSEQ multiplex PCR was the method, and the copy in TCRdb shows in-frame clones only, minus some. The table shows about 2 million clones, with about 95% occurring only once. Sequencing was done on a sample of naive CD8+ T cells sorted from blood. Receptors originate from a man between 18 and 29 years old in good health. Each CDR3 is given with its conserved first and last residue. The order of the fields is J gene, clone size, V gene, D gene, CDR3 DNA, CDR3 protein. D genes are given only for firm matches. Clone size is shown for a subset of rows, as once, few, many or a class of expanded clone.

j_call: TRBJ1-1
clone_size: .
v_call: TRBV6-5
d_call: TRBD1
cdr3_nt: TGTGCCAGCAGCCCGACAGGGCGTGGTGAAGCTTTCTTT
cdr3_aa: CASSPTGRGEAFF

j_call: TRBJ1-2
clone_size: .
v_call: TRBV27
d_call: TRBD1
cdr3_nt: TGTGCCAGCACCGCCTTGACAGGGGGCGACTATGGCTACACCTTC
cdr3_aa: CASTALTGGDYGYTF

j_call: TRBJ2-5
clone_size: once
v_call: TRBV6-1
d_call: TRBD1
cdr3_nt: TGTGCCAGCAGTGCCTGGACAGGCGAGACCCAGTACTTC
cdr3_aa: CASSAWTGETQYF

j_call: TRBJ1-1
clone_size: few
v_call: TRBV19
d_call: .
cdr3_nt: TGTGCCAGTAGTATAGGCGGATACACTGAAGCTTTCTTT
cdr3_aa: CASSIGGYTEAFF

j_call: TRBJ2-3
clone_size: .
v_call: TRBV30
d_call: TRBD2
cdr3_nt: TGTGCCTGGAGTGTACTAGCGACAGATACGCAGTATTTT
cdr3_aa: CAWSVLATDTQYF

j_call: TRBJ2-7
clone_size: .
v_call: TRBV28
d_call: TRBD1
cdr3_nt: TGTGCCAGCAATACTCCGGACAGGGGGCTATACGAGCAGTACTTC
cdr3_aa: CASNTPDRGLYEQYF

j_call: TRBJ1-1
clone_size: .
v_call: TRBV29-1
d_call: .
cdr3_nt: TGCAGCGTGACCGGGCTTTTGGGTGAAGCTTTCTTT
cdr3_aa: CSVTGLLGEAFF

j_call: TRBJ2-3
clone_size: .
v_call: TRBV2
d_call: TRBD1
cdr3_nt: TGTGCCAGCAGTGGGACAGGGGGATTCACAGATACGCAGTATTTT
cdr3_aa: CASSGTGGFTDTQYF

j_call: TRBJ1-2
clone_size: .
v_call: TRBV19
d_call: .
cdr3_nt: TGTGCCAGTAGTAAAGGAACAGGAGGCTACACCTTC
cdr3_aa: CASSKGTGGYTF

j_call: TRBJ2-3
clone_size: .
v_call: TRBV7-9
d_call: TRBD2
cdr3_nt: TGTGCCAGCAGCCCGGGACTAGCGGAAACAGATACGCAGTATTTT
cdr3_aa: CASSPGLAETDTQYF

j_call: TRBJ1-2
clone_size: .
v_call: TRBV4-3
d_call: .
cdr3_nt: TGCGCCAGCAGCCAAGATCCGGAGGTGGGGACCTACACCTTC
cdr3_aa: CASSQDPEVGTYTF

j_call: TRBJ2-7
clone_size: .
v_call: TRBV5-1
d_call: TRBD1
cdr3_nt: TGCGCCAGCAGCCCTGCTCCCGGGACAGCTGGTTCGGGCTACGAGCAGTACTTC
cdr3_aa: CASSPAPGTAGSGYEQYF

j_call: TRBJ1-5
clone_size: once
v_call: TRBV9
d_call: TRBD1
cdr3_nt: TGTGCCAGCAGCGTCGGGACAGGGGGCTATCAGCCCCAGCATTTT
cdr3_aa: CASSVGTGGYQPQHF